This is a list of T cell receptor beta chains from one sample in a study of blood T cell repertoires in COVID-19. Method: immunoSEQ multiplex PCR; TCRdb's copy keeps in-frame clones and lacks some. This sample yields about 240,000 clones, of which roughly four fifths are seen a single time; roughly 9.6% belongs to the top ten. The sample consisted of peripheral blood. These receptors were obtained from a woman at least 80 years old with acute or convalescent COVID-19. Both conserved end residues are part of each CDR3. D genes are given only for firm matches. Size is omitted from some rows. Given values are once, few, many or a class for expanded clones.

cdr3_aa | cdr3_nt | j_call | v_call | d_call | clone_size
CASSAYYRAGNTIYF | TGTGCCAGCAGCGCTTACTACAGGGCTGGAAACACCATATATTTT | TRBJ1-3 | TRBV5-4 | - | once
CASKPPSRGYTF | TGTGCCAGCAAGCCCCCTTCGCGTGGCTACACCTTC | TRBJ1-2 | TRBV2 | - | -
CASSGAYNQPQHF | TGTGCCAGCTCAGGGGCTTACAATCAGCCCCAGCATTTT | TRBJ1-5 | TRBV18 | - | -
CASSRWDRGREDTQYF | TGTGCCAGCAGCCGGTGGGACAGGGGGCGAGAAGATACGCAGTATTTT | TRBJ2-3 | TRBV3-1/TRBV3-2 | TRBD1 | once
CASSPYEGSSYNEQFF | TGTGCCAGCAGTCCGTATGAGGGCAGCTCCTACAATGAGCAGTTCTTC | TRBJ2-1 | TRBV27 | - | -
CASSIGLQAGELFSTDTQYF | TGTGCCAGTAGTATAGGCCTTCAAGCGGGGGAGCTGTTTAGCACAGATACGCAGTATTTT | TRBJ2-3 | TRBV19 | TRBD2 | -
CASSPGTGDGYGYTF | TGTGCCAGCTCACCCGGGACAGGGGACGGCTATGGCTACACCTTC | TRBJ1-2 | TRBV18 | TRBD1 | -
CSVVGQGATEAFF | TGCAGCGTTGTTGGACAGGGGGCAACTGAAGCTTTCTTT | TRBJ1-1 | TRBV29-1 | TRBD1 | -
CATAGWVAGELFF | TGTGCCACCGCAGGGTGGGTGGCCGGGGAGCTGTTTTTT | TRBJ2-2 | TRBV27 | - | -
CASSRGPSQGSPLHF | TGTGCCAGCAGTCGAGGACCTTCCCAGGGTTCACCCCTCCACTTT | TRBJ1-6 | TRBV6-2/TRBV6-3 | - | -
CASSLARGPSIAYEQYF | TGTGCCAGCAGCTTAGCGCGGGGGCCCTCCATTGCCTACGAGCAGTACTTC | TRBJ2-7 | TRBV7-9 | - | -
CASSPTGPGGYTF | TGTGCCAGCAGTCCCACGGGTCCGGGTGGCTACACCTTC | TRBJ1-2 | TRBV12-3/TRBV12-4 | - | -